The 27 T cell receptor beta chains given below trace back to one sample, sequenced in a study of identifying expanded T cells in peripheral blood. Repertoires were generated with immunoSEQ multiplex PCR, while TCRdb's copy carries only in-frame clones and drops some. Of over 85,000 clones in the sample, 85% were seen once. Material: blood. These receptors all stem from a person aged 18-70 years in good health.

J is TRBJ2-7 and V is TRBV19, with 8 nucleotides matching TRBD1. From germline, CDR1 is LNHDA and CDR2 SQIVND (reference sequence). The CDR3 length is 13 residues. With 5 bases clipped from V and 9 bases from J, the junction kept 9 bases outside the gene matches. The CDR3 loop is CASSVDRDRVQYF. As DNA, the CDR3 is TGTGCCAGTAGTGTGGACAGGGATAGGGTGCAGTACTTC. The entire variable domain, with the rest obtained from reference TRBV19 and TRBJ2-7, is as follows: DGGITQSPKYLFRKEGQNVTLSCEQNLNHDAMYWYRQDPGQGLRLIYYSQIVNDFQKGDIAEGYSVSREKKESFPLTVTSAQKNPTAFYLCASSVDRDRVQYFGPGTRLTVT.

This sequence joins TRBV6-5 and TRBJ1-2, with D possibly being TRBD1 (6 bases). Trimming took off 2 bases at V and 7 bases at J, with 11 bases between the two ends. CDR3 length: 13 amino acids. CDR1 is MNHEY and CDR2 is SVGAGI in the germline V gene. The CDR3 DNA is TGTGCCAGCAGTTACGGGGGCAGGGGTGGCTACACCTTC. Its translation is CASSYGGRGGYTF.

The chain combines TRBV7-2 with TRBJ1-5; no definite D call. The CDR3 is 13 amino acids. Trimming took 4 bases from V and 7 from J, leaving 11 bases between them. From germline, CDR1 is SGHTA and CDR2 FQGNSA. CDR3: CASSYRVQQPQHF. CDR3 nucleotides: TGTGCCAGCAGCTACAGAGTACAACAGCCCCAGCATTTT.

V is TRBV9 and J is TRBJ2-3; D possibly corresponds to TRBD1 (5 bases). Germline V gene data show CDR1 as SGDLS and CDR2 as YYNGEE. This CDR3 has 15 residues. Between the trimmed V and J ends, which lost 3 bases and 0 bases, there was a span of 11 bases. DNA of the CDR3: TGTGCCAGCAGCGACCAGGGATCTAGCACAGATACGCAGTATTTT. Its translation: CASSDQGSSTDTQYF. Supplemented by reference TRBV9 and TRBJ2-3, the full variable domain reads DSGVTQTPKHLITATGQRVTLRCSPRSGDLSVYWYQQSLDQGLQFLIQYYNGEERAKGNILERFSAQQFPDLHSELNLSSLELGDSALYFCASSDQGSSTDTQYFGPGTRLTVL.

In DNA, the CDR3 is TGCGCCAGCAGTGAACAGTATAATTCACCCCTCCACTTT. Translated: CASSEQYNSPLHF. The rearrangement uses TRBV10-2 and TRBJ1-6; D uncertain. CDR1 and CDR2 (germline): WSHSY, SAAADI. This CDR3 has 13 amino acids. The germline V and J ends were trimmed by 3 bases and 4 bases, with 4 bases remaining between them.

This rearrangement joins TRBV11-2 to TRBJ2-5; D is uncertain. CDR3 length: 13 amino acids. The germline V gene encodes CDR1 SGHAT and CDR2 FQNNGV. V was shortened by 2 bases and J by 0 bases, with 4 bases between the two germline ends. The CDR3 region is CASSLPNQETQYF. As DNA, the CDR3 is TGTGCCAGCAGCTTACCCAACCAAGAGACCCAGTACTTC.

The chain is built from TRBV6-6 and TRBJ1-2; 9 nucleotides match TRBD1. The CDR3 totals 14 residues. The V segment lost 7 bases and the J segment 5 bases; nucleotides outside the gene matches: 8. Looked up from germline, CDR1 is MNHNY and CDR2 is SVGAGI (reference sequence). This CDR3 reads CASTATGGFYGYTF. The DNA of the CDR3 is TGTGCCAGCACGGCGACAGGGGGTTTTTATGGCTACACCTTC.

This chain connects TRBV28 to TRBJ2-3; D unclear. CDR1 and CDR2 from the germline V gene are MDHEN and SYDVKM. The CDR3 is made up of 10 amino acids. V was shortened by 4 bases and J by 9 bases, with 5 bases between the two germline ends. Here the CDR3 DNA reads TGTGCCAGCAGTTCCCTCACGCAGTATTTT. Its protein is CASSSLTQYF.

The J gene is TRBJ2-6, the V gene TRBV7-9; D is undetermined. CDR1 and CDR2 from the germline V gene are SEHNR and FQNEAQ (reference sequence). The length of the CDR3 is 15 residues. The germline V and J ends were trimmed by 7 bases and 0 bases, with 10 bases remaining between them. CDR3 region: CASKLTNSGANVLTF. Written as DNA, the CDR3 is TGTGCCAGCAAACTTACGAACTCTGGGGCCAACGTCCTGACTTTC. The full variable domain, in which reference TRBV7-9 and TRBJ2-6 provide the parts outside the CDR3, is DTGVSQNPRHKITKRGQNVTFRCDPISEHNRLYWYRQTLGQGPEFLTYFQNEAQLEKSRLLSDRFSAERPKGSFSTLEIQRTEQGDSAMYLCASKLTNSGANVLTFGAGSRLTVL.

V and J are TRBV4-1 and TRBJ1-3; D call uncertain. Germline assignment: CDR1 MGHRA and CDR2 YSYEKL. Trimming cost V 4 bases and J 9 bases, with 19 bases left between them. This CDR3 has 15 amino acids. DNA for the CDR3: TGCGCCAGCAGCCTCATGGTGCCCGGGAGTGGCACCATATATTTT. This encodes CASSLMVPGSGTIYF.

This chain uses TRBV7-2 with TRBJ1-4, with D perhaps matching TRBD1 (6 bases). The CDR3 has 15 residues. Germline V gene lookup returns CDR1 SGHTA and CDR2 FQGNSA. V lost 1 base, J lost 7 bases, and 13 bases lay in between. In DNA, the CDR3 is TGTGCCAGCAGCTTAGGCAGGGGTATGGGTGAAAAACTGTTTTTT. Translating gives CASSLGRGMGEKLFF. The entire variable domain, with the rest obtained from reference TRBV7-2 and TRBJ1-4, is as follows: GAGVSQSPSNKVTEKGKDVELRCDPISGHTALYWYRQSLGQGLEFLIYFQGNSAPDKSGLPSDRFSAERTGGSVSTLTIQRTQQEDSAVYLCASSLGRGMGEKLFFGSGTQLSVL.

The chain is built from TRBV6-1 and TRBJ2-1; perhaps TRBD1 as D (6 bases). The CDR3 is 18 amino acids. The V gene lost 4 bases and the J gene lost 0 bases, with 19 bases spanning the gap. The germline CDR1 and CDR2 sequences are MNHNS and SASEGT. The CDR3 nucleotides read TGTGCCAGCAGTGGAGCAGGGGCCCCCGGAGCCTCCTACAATGAGCAGTTCTTC. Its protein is CASSGAGAPGASYNEQFF.

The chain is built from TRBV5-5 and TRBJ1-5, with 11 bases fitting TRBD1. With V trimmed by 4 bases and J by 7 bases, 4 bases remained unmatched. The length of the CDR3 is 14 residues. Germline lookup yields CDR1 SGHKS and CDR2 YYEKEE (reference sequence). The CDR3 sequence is CASSNGTGGQPQHF. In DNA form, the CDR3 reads TGTGCCAGCAGCAACGGGACAGGGGGACAGCCCCAGCATTTT. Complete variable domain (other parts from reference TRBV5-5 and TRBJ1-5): DAGVTQSPTHLIKTRGQQVTLRCSPISGHKSVSWYQQVLGQGPQFIFQYYEKEERGRGNFPDRFSARQFPNYSSELNVNALLLGDSALYLCASSNGTGGQPQHFGDGTRLSIL.

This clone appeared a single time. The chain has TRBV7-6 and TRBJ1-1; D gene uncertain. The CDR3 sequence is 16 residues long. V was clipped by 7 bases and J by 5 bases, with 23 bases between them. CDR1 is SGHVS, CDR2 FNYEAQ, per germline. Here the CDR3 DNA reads TGTGCCAGCACCCCAAATTTCGACGGAGTTGGGACTGAAGCTTTCTTT. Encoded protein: CASTPNFDGVGTEAFF.

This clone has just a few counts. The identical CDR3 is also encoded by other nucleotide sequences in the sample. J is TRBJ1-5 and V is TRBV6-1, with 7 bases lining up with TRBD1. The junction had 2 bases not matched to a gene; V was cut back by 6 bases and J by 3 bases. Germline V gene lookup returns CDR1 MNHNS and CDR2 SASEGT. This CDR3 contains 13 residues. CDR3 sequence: CASRTGNNQPQHF. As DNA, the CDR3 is TGTGCCAGCAGGACAGGGAACAATCAGCCCCAGCATTTT.

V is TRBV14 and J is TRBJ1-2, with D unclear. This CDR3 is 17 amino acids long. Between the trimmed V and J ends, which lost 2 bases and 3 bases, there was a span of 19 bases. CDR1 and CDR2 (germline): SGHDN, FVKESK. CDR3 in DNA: TGTGCCAGCAGCCAATGGTCTGTCTTTCGGTTCGACTATGGCTACACCTTC. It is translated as CASSQWSVFRFDYGYTF.

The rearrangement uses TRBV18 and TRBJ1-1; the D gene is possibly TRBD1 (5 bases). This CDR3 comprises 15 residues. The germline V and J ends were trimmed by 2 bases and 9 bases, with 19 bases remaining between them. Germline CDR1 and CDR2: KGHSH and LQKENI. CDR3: CASSPFPDTTAKAFF. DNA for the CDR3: TGTGCCAGCTCACCATTTCCAGACACGACAGCTAAAGCTTTCTTT.

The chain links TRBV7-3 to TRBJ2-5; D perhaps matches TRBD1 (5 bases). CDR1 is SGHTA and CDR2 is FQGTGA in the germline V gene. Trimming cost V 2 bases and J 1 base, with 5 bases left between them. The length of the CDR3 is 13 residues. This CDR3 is CASSLDSQETQYF. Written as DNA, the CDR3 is TGTGCCAGCAGCTTAGACAGCCAAGAGACCCAGTACTTC.

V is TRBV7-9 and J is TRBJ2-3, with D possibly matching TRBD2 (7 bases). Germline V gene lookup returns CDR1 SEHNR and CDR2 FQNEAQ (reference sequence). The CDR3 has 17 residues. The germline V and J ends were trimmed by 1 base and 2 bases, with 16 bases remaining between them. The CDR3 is CASSLEVGGALTDTQYF. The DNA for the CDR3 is TGTGCCAGCAGCTTAGAGGTTGGGGGGGCCCTCACAGATACGCAGTATTTT.

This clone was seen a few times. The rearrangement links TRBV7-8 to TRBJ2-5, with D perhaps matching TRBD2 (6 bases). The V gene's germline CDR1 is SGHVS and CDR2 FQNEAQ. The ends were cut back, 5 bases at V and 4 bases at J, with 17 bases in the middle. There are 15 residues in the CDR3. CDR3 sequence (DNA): TGTGCCAGCAGCCCCCCCCGGAGGGTAGGAGAGACCCAGTACTTC. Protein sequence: CASSPPRRVGETQYF.

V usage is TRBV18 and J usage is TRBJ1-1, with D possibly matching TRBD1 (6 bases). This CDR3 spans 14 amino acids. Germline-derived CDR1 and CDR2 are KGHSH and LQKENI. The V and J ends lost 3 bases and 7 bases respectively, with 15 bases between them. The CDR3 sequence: CASSPPTGNSEAFF. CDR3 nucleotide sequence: TGTGCCAGCTCACCGCCTACAGGGAATAGTGAAGCTTTCTTT.

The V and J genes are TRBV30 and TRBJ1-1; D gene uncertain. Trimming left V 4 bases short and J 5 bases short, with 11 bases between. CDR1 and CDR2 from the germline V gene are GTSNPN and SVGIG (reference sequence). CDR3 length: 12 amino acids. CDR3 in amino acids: CAWNIGRTEAFF. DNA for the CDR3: TGTGCCTGGAATATCGGTAGAACTGAAGCTTTCTTT.

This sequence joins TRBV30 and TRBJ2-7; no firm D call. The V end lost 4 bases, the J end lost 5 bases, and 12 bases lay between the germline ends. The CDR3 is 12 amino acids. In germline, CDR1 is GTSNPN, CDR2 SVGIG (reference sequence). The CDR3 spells CAWKRGVHEQYF. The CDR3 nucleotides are TGTGCCTGGAAACGAGGCGTCCACGAGCAGTACTTC.

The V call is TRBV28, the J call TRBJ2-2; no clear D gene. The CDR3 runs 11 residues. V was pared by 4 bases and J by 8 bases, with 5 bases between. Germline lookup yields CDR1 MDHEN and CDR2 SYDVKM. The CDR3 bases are TGTGCCAGCAGTTGGACGGGGGAGCTGTTTTTT. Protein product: CASSWTGELFF.

CDR3 coding DNA: TGTGCCAGCAGTGGACAAACTAAGAACACTGAAGCTTTCTTT. Translation gives CASSGQTKNTEAFF. The genes are TRBV2 and TRBJ1-1; D gene uncertain. CDR1 is SNHLY and CDR2 is FYNNEI in the germline V gene. The CDR3 runs to 14 residues. Trimming took off 4 bases at V and 1 base at J, with 10 bases between the two ends.

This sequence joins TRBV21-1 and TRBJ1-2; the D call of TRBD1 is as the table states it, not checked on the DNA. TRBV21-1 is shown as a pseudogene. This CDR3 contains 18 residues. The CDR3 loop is CASSKGTRANPTNYGYTF. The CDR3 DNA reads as TGTGCCAGCAGCAAAGGAACCAGGGCTAATCCTACTAACTATGGCTACACCTTC.

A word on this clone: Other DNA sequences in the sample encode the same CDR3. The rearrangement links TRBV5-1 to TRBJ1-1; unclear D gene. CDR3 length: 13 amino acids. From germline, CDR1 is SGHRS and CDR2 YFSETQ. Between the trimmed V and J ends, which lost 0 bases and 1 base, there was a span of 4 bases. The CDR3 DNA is TGCGCCAGCAGCTTGGAGGGGAACACTGAAGCTTTCTTT. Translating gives CASSLEGNTEAFF. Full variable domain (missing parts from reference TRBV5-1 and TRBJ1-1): KAGVTQTPRYLIKTRGQQVTLSCSPISGHRSVSWYQQTPGQGLQFLFEYFSETQRNKGNFPGRFSGRQFSNSRSEMNVSTLELGDSALYLCASSLEGNTEAFFGQGTRLTVV.